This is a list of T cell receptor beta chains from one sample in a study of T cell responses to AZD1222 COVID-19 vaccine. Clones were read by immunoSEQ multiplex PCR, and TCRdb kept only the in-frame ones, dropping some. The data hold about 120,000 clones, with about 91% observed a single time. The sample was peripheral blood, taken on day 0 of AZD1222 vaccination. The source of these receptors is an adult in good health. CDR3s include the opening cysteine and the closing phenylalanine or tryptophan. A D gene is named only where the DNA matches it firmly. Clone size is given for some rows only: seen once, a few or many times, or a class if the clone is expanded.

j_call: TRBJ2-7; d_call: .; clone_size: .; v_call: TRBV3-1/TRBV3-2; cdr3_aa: CASSVGGPPYEQYF; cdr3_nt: TGTGCCAGCAGTGTTGGAGGGCCCCCCTACGAGCAGTACTTC
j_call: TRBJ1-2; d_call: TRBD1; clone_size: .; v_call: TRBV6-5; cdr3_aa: CASSRGQGPGYTF; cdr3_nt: TGTGCCAGCAGTAGGGGACAGGGTCCTGGCTACACCTTC
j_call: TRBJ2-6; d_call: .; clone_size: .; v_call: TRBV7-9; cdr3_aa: CASSSSESGANVLTF; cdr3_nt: .
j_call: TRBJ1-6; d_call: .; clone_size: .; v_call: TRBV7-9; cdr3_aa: CASSPGSSYNSPLHF; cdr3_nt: TGTGCCAGCAGCCCTGGAAGCTCCTATAATTCACCCCTCCACTTT
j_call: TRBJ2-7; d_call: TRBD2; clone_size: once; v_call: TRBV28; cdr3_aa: CASSLTSGGADEQYF; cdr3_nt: TGTGCCAGCAGCCTGACTAGCGGGGGGGCCGACGAGCAGTACTTC
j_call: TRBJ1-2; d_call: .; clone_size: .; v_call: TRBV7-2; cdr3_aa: CASSLDGNYGYTF; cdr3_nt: TGTGCCAGCAGCTTAGACGGGAACTATGGCTACACCTTC
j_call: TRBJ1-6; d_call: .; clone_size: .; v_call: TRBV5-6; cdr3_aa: CASSWRAGANNSPLHF; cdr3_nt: TGTGCCAGCAGCTGGAGGGCAGGGGCGAATAATTCACCCCTCCACTTT
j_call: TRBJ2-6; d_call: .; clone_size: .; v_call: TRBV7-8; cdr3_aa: CASSAYRESGANVLTF; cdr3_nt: TGTGCCAGCAGCGCTTACAGGGAGTCTGGGGCCAACGTCCTGACTTTC
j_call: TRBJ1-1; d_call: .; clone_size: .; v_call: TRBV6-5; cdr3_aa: CASSYSGQDTEAFF; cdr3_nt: TGTGCCAGCAGTTACTCGGGACAAGACACTGAAGCTTTCTTT
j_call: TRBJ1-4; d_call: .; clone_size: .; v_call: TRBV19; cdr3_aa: CASSILTTNEKLFF; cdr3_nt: TGTGCCAGTAGCATCCTGACAACTAATGAAAAACTGTTTTTT
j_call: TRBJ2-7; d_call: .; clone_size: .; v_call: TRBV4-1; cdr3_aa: CASSHPATVVYEQYF; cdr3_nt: TGCGCCAGCAGCCACCCCGCGACGGTTGTCTACGAGCAGTACTTC
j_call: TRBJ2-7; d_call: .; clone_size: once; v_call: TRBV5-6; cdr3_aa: CASSLTGSYEQYF; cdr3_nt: TGTGCCAGCAGCTTGACAGGGTCCTACGAGCAGTACTTC
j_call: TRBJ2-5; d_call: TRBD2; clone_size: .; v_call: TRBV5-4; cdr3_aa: CASSSRGGRGVAQYF; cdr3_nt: TGTGCCAGCAGCTCCCGGGGAGGGCGCGGAGTGGCCCAGTACTTC
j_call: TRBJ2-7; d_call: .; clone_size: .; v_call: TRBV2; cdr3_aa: CASSDRILGSPYEQYF; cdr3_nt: TGTGCCAGCAGTGACAGGATTTTGGGTAGTCCCTACGAGCAGTACTTC
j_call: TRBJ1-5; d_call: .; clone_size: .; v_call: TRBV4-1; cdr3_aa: CASSQDLQGSVQPQHF; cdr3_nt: TGCGCCAGCAGCCAAGATCTGCAGGGCAGCGTCCAGCCCCAGCATTTT
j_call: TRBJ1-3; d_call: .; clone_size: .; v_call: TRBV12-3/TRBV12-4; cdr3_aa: CASSLNGNTIYF; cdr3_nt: TGTGCCAGCAGTTTAAATGGAAACACCATATATTTT
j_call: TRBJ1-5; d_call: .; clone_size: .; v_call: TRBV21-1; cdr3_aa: CASSKVVDRGNSNQPQHF; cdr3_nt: TGTGCCAGCAGCAAAGTAGTCGACAGAGGCAATAGCAATCAGCCCCAGCATTTT
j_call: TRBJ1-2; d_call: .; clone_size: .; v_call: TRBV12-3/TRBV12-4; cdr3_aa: CASSLSYGYTF; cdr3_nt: TGTGCCAGCAGTCTCTCGTATGGCTACACCTTC
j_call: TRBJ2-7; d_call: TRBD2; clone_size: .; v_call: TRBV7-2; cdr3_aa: CASSPPGLAGGYEQYF; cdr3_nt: TGTGCCAGCAGCCCCCCGGGACTAGCGGGGGGCTACGAGCAGTACTTC
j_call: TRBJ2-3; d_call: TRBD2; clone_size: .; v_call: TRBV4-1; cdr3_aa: CASSQDPGLAGVRMSTDTQYF; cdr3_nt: TGCGCCAGCAGCCAAGACCCGGGACTAGCGGGAGTGAGGATGAGCACAGATACGCAGTATTTT
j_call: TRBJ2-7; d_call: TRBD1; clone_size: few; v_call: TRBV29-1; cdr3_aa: CSVRTGSSYEQYF; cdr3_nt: TGCAGCGTTAGGACAGGGAGCTCCTACGAGCAGTACTTC
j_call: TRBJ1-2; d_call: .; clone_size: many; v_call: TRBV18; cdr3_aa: CASSPGGYRYGYTF; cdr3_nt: TGTGCCAGCTCACCCGGGGGCTACCGATATGGCTACACCTTC
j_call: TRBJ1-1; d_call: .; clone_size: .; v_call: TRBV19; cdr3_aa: CASGIGTEAFF; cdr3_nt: TGTGCCAGCGGGATAGGCACTGAAGCTTTCTTT
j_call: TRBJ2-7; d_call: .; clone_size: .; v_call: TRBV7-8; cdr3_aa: CASSDSIGGPYEQYF; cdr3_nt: TGTGCCAGCAGCGATTCGATAGGGGGTCCCTACGAGCAGTACTTC
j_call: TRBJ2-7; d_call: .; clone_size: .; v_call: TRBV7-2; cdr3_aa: CASLQGGSSYEQYF; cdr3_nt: TGTGCCAGCCTTCAGGGCGGAAGCTCCTACGAGCAGTACTTC
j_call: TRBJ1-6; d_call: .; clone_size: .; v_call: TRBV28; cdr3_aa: CASSGSGPYNSPLHF; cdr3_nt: TGTGCCAGCAGTGGCTCAGGGCCCTATAATTCACCCCTCCACTTT
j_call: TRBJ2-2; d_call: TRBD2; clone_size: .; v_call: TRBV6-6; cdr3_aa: CASRPSGVSNTGELFF; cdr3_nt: TGTGCCAGCAGGCCTAGCGGGGTATCGAACACCGGGGAGCTGTTTTTT
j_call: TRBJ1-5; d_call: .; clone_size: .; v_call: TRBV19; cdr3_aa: CASSISGGATSNQPQHF; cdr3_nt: TGTGCCAGTAGTATAAGTGGAGGAGCCACCAGCAATCAGCCCCAGCATTTT
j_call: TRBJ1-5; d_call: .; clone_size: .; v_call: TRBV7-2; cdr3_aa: CASSDQLLAGAQHF; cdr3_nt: TGTGCCAGCAGCGACCAGTTACTGGCGGGAGCCCAGCATTTT
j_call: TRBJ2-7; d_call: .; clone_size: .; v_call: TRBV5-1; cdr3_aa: CASSLQGIAYEQYF; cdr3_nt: TGCGCCAGCAGCTTGCAAGGGATCGCCTACGAGCAGTACTTC
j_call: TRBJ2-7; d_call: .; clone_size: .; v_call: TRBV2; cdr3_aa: CASRVEGNEQYF; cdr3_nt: TGTGCCAGCAGGGTGGAGGGGAACGAGCAGTACTTC
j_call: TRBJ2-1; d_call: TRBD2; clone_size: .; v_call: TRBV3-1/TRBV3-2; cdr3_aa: CASSPASGGNNEQFF; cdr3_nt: TGTGCCAGCAGCCCGGCTAGCGGGGGTAACAATGAGCAGTTCTTC
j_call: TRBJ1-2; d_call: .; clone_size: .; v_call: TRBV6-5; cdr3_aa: CASSSPAGAIGYGYTF; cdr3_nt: TGTGCCAGCAGTTCCCCGGCAGGGGCGATTGGCTATGGCTACACCTTC
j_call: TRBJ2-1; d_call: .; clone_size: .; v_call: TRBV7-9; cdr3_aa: CASSLAGGDNEQFF; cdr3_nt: TGTGCCAGCAGCTTAGCGGGAGGCGACAATGAGCAGTTCTTC
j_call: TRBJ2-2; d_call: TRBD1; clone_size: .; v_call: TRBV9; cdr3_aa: CASSVRQGATGELFF; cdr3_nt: TGTGCCAGCAGCGTCCGACAGGGGGCGACCGGGGAGCTGTTTTTT
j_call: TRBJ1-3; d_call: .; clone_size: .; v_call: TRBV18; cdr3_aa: CASSPQPGTGNTIYF; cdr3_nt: TGTGCCAGCTCACCTCAACCGGGAACTGGAAACACCATATATTTT
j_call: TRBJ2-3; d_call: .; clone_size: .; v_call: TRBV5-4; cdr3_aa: CASSFYGTDTQYF; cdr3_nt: TGTGCCAGCAGCTTCTACGGAACAGATACGCAGTATTTT
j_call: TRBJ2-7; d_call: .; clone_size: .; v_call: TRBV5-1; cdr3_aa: CASRGGEGFGYEQYF; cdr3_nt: TGCGCCAGCAGAGGGGGAGAAGGGTTCGGGTACGAGCAGTACTTC
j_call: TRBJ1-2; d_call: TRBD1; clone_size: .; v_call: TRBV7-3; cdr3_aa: CASSLRLWGQGAPETGYTF; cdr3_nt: TGTGCCAGCAGCTTAAGATTGTGGGGACAGGGGGCACCCGAAACTGGCTACACCTTC
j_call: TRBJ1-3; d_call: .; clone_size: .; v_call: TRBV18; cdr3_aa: CASSPAVMGGNTIYF; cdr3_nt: TGTGCCAGCTCACCGGCGGTCATGGGGGGAAACACCATATATTTT
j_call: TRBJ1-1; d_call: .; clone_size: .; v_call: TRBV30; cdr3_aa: CASTPGRVAEAFF; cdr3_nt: TGTGCCTCCACCCCGGGGAGAGTTGCTGAAGCTTTCTTT
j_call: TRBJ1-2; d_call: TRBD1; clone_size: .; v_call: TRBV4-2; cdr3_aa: CASSQRTGGAYGYTF; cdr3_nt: TGTGCCAGCAGCCAAAGGACAGGGGGCGCCTACGGCTACACCTTC
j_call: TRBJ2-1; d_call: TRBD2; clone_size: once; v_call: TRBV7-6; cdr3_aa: CASSLAAGLTEEQFF; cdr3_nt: TGTGCCAGCAGCTTAGCAGCGGGGTTGACGGAGGAGCAGTTCTTC
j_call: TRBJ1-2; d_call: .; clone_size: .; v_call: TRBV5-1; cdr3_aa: CASSLALGNYGYTF; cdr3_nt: TGCGCCAGCAGCTTGGCCTTGGGAAACTATGGCTACACCTTC
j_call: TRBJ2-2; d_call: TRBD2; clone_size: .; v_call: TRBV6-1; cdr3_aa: CASSEGRASGDGF; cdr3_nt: TGTGCCAGCAGTGAAGGACGGGCTAGCGGGGATGGTTTT
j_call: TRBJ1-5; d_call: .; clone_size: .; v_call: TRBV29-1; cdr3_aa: CSVEDVEGQPQHF; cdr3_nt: TGCAGCGTTGAAGATGTCGAGGGTCAGCCCCAGCATTTT
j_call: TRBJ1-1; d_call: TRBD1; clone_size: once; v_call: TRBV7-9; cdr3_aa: CASSSTGTGGGTEAFF; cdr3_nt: TGTGCCAGCAGCTCAACCGGGACAGGGGGCGGCACTGAAGCTTTCTTT
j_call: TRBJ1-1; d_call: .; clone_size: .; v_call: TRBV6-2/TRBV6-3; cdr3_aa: CASSSSRDPGAFF; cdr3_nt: TGTGCCAGCAGTTCATCCCGGGACCCCGGGGCTTTCTTT
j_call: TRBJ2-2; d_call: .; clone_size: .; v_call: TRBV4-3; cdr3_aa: CASSQVGKGGTGELFF; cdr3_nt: TGCGCCAGCAGCCAAGTCGGAAAAGGGGGCACCGGGGAGCTGTTTTTT
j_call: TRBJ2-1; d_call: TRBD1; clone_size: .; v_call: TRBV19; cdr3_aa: CASSMPGQGSEQFF; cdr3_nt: TGTGCCAGTAGTATGCCGGGACAGGGCTCAGAGCAGTTCTTC
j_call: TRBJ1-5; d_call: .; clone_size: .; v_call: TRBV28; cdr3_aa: CASSPPQGIQPQHF; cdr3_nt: TGTGCCAGCAGTCCCCCCCAAGGGATTCAGCCCCAGCATTTT
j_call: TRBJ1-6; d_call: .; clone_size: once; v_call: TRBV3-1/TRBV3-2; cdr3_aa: CASSRHLQGLNSPLHF; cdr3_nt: TGTGCCAGCAGCCGACATCTTCAGGGGCTTAATTCACCCCTCCACTTT
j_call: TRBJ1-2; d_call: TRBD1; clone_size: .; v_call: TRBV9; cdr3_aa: CASSVVPSQGSDYGYTF; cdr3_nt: TGTGCCAGCAGCGTAGTTCCCTCACAGGGGAGCGACTATGGCTACACCTTC
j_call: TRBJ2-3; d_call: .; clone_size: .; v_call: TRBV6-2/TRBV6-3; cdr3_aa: CASSYLPSTDTQYF; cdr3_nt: TGTGCCAGCAGTTACTTGCCCAGCACAGATACGCAGTATTTT
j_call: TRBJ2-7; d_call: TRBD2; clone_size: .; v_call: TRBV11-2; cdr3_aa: CASSFRLAGLSYEQYF; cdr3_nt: TGTGCCAGCAGCTTTCGACTAGCGGGACTCTCCTACGAGCAGTACTTC
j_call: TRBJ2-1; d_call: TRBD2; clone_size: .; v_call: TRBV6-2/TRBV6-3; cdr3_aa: CASSSGTSGGYNEQFF; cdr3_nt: TGTGCCAGCAGCTCAGGGACTAGCGGGGGGTACAATGAGCAGTTCTTC
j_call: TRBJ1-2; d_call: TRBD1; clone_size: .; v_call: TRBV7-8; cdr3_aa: CASSFGDRANYGYTF; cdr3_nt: TGTGCCAGCAGCTTTGGGGACAGGGCTAACTATGGCTACACCTTC
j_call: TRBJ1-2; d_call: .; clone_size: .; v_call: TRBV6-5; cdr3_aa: CASSYQPGISDYGYTF; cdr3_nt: TGTGCCAGCAGTTACCAACCAGGGATATCGGACTATGGCTACACCTTC
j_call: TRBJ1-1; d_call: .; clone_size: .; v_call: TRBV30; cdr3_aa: CAWRPLSGLQASEAFF; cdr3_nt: TGTGCCTGGAGACCACTTTCCGGGCTGCAAGCGTCTGAAGCTTTCTTT